Presented here are 16 T cell receptor beta chains from one specimen sequenced in a study of T-cell memory formation after mild COVID-19. TCRdb passed the 5' RACE reads through MiXCR, listing each CDR3 protein once. Of about 290,000 distinct CDR3 sequences listed, about 16% are singletons. Material: PBMCs or a T cell subset sorted from them (not recorded which). These TCRs come from a man between 18 and 29 years old who had mild COVID-19 (a few samples of this study predate the infection). Cell type and time point are not known.

Only a few counts were recorded for this clonotype. This chain connects TRBV12-3 or TRBV12-4 to TRBJ2-5, with D possibly TRBD1 on 5 matching bases. The CDR3 contains 13 residues. V lost 8 bases, J lost 6 bases, and 16 bases lay in between. CDR3 amino acids: CASASTDEKTQYF. CDR3 bases: TGTGCCAGCGCCTCGACAGACGAGAAGACCCAGTACTTC.

This chain connects TRBV6-2 or TRBV6-3 to TRBJ1-5; perhaps TRBD1 as D (5 bases). Trimming pared 10 bases from V and 4 bases from J, leaving 23 bases between. The germline V gene encodes CDR1 MNHEY and CDR2 SVGEGT. CDR3 length: 16 residues. The CDR3 region is CATWGWGGSRNQPQHF. CDR3 coding DNA: TGTGCCACCTGGGGATGGGGGGGTTCTAGGAATCAGCCCCAGCATTTT.

The chain employs TRBV6-5 and TRBJ2-3; D possibly matches TRBD1 or TRBD2 (6 bases each). V lost 3 bases to trimming and J lost 5 bases, with 15 bases between them. The length of the CDR3 is 15 residues. The germline V gene encodes CDR1 MNHEY and CDR2 SVGAGI. In nucleotides, the CDR3 is TGTGCCAGCAGTTATAGTTGGGGGGCGGGAGATACGCAGTATTTT. This gives the protein CASSYSWGAGDTQYF.

This clonotype turned up a few times. The chain carries TRBV20-1 and TRBJ1-2, with a weak D call TRBD1 (5 bases). V lost 3 bases to trimming and J lost 7 bases, with 9 bases between them. CDR1 and CDR2 from the germline V gene are DFQATT and SNEGSKA (reference sequence). The CDR3 totals 11 residues. CDR3 in amino acids: CSARRGFGYTF. The CDR3 DNA reads TGCAGTGCTAGGCGGGGCTTTGGCTACACCTTC.

The chain carries TRBV4-2 and TRBJ2-1, with 8 bases aligning to TRBD2. Per germline, CDR1 LGHNA and CDR2 YNFKEQ. After removal of 4 bases from V and 7 bases from J, the junction contained 9 bases not matched to a gene. This CDR3 has 15 amino acids. Written as DNA, the CDR3 is TGTGCCAGCAGCCGGGGACTAGAACCCGCAAATGAGCAGTTCTTC. Encoded protein: CASSRGLEPANEQFF.

The chain has TRBV6-1 and TRBJ2-1; D remains unclear. This CDR3 has 13 residues. Germline V lookup: CDR1 MNHNS, CDR2 SASEGT. Trimming took off 4 bases at V and 4 bases at J, with 8 bases between the two ends. CDR3 nucleotides: TGTGCCAGCAGTGTAGGCCAGTACAATGAGCAGTTCTTC. Amino acids: CASSVGQYNEQFF.

This clonotype was observed a few times. The V and J genes are TRBV6-5 and TRBJ1-1; weak D call: TRBD1 (5 bases). The length of the CDR3 is 14 residues. The germline V and J ends were trimmed by 5 bases and 4 bases, with 14 bases remaining between them. Looked up from germline, CDR1 is MNHEY and CDR2 is SVGAGI. This chain's CDR3 is CASSGQAGGTEAFF. The CDR3 DNA reads as TGTGCCAGCAGTGGCCAAGCGGGGGGCACTGAAGCTTTCTTT.

A few counts support this clonotype. V usage is TRBV10-2 and J usage is TRBJ2-5; D is unclear. V lost 6 bases to trimming and J lost 4 bases, with 9 bases between them. The CDR3 runs 12 residues. CDR1 WSHSY and CDR2 SAAADI come from the germline V gene. The CDR3 spells CASSPALETQYF. The CDR3 nucleotides read TGCGCCAGCAGCCCCGCGCTAGAGACCCAGTACTTC.

This clonotype was seen a handful of times. V is TRBV20-1 and J is TRBJ2-3, with 13 nucleotides matching TRBD2. The CDR3 runs 16 residues. Germline trimming cut 2 bases from V and 3 bases from J; bases unmatched to any gene: 5. In germline, CDR1 is DFQATT, CDR2 SNEGSKA (reference sequence). As DNA, the CDR3 is TGCAGTGCTAGAATACTAGCGGGGGGGCCGACAGATACGCAGTATTTT. Translated, it gives CSARILAGGPTDTQYF.

This clonotype was observed a few times. The V and J genes are TRBV12-3 or TRBV12-4 and TRBJ1-1; 7 nucleotides match TRBD1. With 3 bases clipped from V and 4 bases from J, the junction kept 8 bases outside the gene matches. The CDR3 has 15 residues. The CDR3 here is CASSFGQGVGTEAFF. CDR3 sequence (DNA): TGTGCCAGCAGTTTCGGGCAGGGGGTTGGCACTGAAGCTTTCTTT.

This clonotype occurred once. J is TRBJ2-1 and V is TRBV7-9, with TRBD2 matching 11 bases. Losses at the gene ends were 4 bases for V and 9 bases for J; bases not matched to a gene: 8. Germline CDR1 SEHNR, CDR2 FQNEAQ (reference sequence). The CDR3 is 15 amino acids. The CDR3 nucleotides read TGTGCCAGCAGCTCGCAGACTAGCGGGGATATTGAGCAGTTCTTC. Encoded protein: CASSSQTSGDIEQFF.

V is TRBV20-1 and J is TRBJ1-1, with 8 bases lining up with TRBD1. Germline V gives CDR1 DFQATT, CDR2 SNEGSKA (reference sequence). V lost 6 bases and J lost 3; bases outside the gene matches: 9. This CDR3 has 14 amino acids. The CDR3 sequence: CSATTGGVDTEAFF. CDR3 DNA sequence: TGCAGTGCAACTACAGGGGGGGTGGACACTGAAGCTTTCTTT.

This clonotype was seen more than once but under ten times. This chain joins TRBV6-5 and TRBJ1-5; 7 nucleotides match TRBD1. Germline V CDR1 and CDR2: MNHEY, SVGAGI. This CDR3 has 14 residues. V shed 5 bases and J 10 bases; nucleotides not matched to a gene: 11. This CDR3 reads CASSATGVYRPQHF. DNA of the CDR3: TGTGCCAGCAGTGCAACAGGGGTTTACCGTCCCCAGCATTTT.

The chain uses TRBV20-1 and TRBJ1-2; 8 bases fit TRBD1. Unmatched junction bases numbered 19, after V lost 5 bases and J lost 5 bases. Germline V gives CDR1 DFQATT, CDR2 SNEGSKA (reference sequence). This CDR3 spans 17 amino acids. CDR3 sequence: CSADGTGGGASGYGYTF. The CDR3 DNA reads as TGCAGTGCTGATGGGACAGGCGGCGGTGCCTCCGGATATGGCTACACCTTC.

There are many counts of this clonotype. CDR3 in amino acids: CASSLVGLGELFF. The CDR3 DNA follows: TGTGCCAGCAGCTTAGTGGGGCTCGGGGAGCTGTTTTTT. The chain couples TRBV7-2 to TRBJ2-2; possible D gene TRBD1, 5 bases. V lost 1 base to trimming and J lost 7 bases, with 7 bases between them. Germline V gene data show CDR1 as SGHTA and CDR2 as FQGNSA. This CDR3 has 13 residues.

There are many counts of this clonotype. This chain uses TRBV27 with TRBJ2-1; D gene uncertain. Germline assignment: CDR1 MNHEY and CDR2 SMNVEV (reference sequence). The CDR3 runs to 14 residues. V was pared by 1 base and J by 4 bases, with 8 bases between. The CDR3 bases are TGTGCCAGCAGTTTATATTACCAATACAATGAGCAGTTCTTC. It is translated as CASSLYYQYNEQFF.